This T cell receptor (beta chain) was found in a study of CD8 T cells in ankylosing spondylitis. This clonotype was found many times. As yet, its antigen is unknown. Study-wide points: Blood of patients with ankylosing spondylitis appeared to be characterized by a TCR beta motif of seven or eight highly homologous variants. A number of the motif variants had already been described in reactive arthritis synovial fluid and blood.

For TCR beta, libraries came from quantitative 5'-RACE with molecular barcodes. TCRdb fed the 5' RACE reads into MiXCR, producing one record per CDR3 protein. This table has about 240,000 distinct CDR3 sequences, around 7.8% appearing once. Trimming cost V 2 bases and J 7 bases, with 5 bases left between them. CDR3 length: 11 residues. The germline gives CDR1 KGHSH, CDR2 LQKENI. Material: blood, either unsorted or a sorted T cell fraction (not recorded which). This TCR came from a male donor with ankylosing spondylitis or in good health (not recorded which). The V gene is TRBV18, the J gene TRBJ1-1; D is undetermined. Here the CDR3 reads CASSPENEAFF. DNA of the CDR3: TGTGCCAGCTCACCAGAGAATGAAGCTTTCTTT.